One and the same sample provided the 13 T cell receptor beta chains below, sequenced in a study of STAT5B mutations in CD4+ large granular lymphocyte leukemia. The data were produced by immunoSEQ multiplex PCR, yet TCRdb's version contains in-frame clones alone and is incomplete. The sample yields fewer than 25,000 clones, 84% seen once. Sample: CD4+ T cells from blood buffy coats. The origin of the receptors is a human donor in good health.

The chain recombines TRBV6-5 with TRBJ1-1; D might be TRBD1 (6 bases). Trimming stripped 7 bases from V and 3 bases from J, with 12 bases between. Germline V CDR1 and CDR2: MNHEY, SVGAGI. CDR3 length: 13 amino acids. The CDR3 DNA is TGTGCCAGCATTTCAACAGGGTACACTGAAGCTTTCTTT. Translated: CASISTGYTEAFF.

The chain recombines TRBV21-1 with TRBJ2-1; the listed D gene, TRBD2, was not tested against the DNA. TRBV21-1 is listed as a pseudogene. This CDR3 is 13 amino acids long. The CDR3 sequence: CASSIKRFNEQFF. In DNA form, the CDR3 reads TGTGCCAGCAGCATAAAACGGTTCAATGAGCAGTTCTTC.

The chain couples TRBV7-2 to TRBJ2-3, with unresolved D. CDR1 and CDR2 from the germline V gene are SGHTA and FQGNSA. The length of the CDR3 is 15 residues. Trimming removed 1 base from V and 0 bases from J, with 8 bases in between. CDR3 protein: CASSLDATSTDTQYF. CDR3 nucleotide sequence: TGTGCCAGCAGCTTAGACGCAACTAGCACAGATACGCAGTATTTT.

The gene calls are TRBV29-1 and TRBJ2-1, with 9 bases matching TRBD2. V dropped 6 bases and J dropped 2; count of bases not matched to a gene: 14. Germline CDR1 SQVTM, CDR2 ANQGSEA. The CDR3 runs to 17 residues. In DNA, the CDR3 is TGCAGCGTCCCCCCCAGGCTAGCGGGATCGGCCTACAATGAGCAGTTCTTC. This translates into CSVPPRLAGSAYNEQFF.

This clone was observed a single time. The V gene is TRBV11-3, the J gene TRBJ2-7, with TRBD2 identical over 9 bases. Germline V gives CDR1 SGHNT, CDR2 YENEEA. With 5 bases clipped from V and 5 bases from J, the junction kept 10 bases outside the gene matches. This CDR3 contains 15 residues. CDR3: CASSPRSGSTHEQYF. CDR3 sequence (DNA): TGTGCCAGCAGCCCACGTAGCGGGAGTACCCACGAGCAGTACTTC.

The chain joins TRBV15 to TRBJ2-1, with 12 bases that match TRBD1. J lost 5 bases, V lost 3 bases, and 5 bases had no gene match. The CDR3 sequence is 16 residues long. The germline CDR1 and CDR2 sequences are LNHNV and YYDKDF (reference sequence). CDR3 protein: CATSRGQGAYHNEQFF. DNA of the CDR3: TGTGCCACCAGCAGGGGACAGGGGGCTTACCACAATGAGCAGTTCTTC.

This CDR3 is CSVVGLAGSEQFF. Written as DNA, the CDR3 is TGCAGCGTTGTAGGACTAGCGGGATCTGAGCAGTTCTTC. V gene TRBV29-1 combines with J gene TRBJ2-1, with 12 positions matching TRBD2. Trimming took 4 bases from V and 9 from J; bases not matched to a gene: 4. Germline lookup yields CDR1 SQVTM and CDR2 ANQGSEA. The CDR3 spans 13 residues.

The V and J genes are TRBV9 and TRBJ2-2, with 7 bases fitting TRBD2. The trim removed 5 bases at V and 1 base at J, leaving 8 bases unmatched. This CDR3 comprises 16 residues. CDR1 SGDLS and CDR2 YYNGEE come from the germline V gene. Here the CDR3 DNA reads TGTGCCAGCAGTTTCCCTCGGGAGGTGAACACCGGGGAGCTGTTTTTT. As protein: CASSFPREVNTGELFF.

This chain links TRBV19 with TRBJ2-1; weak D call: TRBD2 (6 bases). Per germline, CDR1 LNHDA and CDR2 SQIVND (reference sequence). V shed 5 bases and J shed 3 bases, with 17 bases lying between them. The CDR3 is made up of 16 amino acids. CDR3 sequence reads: CASSVGGAVFYNEQFF. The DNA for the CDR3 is TGTGCCAGTAGTGTGGGAGGAGCGGTGTTCTACAATGAGCAGTTCTTC.

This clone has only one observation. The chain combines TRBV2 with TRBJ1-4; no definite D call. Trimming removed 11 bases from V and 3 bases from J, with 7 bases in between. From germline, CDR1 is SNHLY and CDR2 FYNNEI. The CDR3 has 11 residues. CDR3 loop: CAREANEKLFF. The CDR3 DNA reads TGTGCCCGTGAGGCTAATGAAAAACTGTTTTTT.

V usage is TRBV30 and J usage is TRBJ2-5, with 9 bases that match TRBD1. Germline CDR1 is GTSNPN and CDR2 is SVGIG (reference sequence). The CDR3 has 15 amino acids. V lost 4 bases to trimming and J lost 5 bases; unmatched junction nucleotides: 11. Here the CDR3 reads CAWTAGTGTQETQYF. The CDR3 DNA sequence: TGTGCCTGGACAGCCGGGACAGGGACCCAGGAGACCCAGTACTTC. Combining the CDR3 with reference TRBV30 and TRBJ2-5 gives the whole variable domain SQTIHQWPATLVQPVGSPLSLECTVEGTSNPNLYWYRQAAGRGLQLLFYSVGIGQISSEVPQNLSASRPQDRQFILSSKKLLLSDSGFYLCAWTAGTGTQETQYFGPGTRLLVL.

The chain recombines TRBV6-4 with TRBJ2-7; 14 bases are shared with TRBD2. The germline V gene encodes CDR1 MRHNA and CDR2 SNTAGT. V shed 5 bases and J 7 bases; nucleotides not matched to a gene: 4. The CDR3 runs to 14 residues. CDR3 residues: CASSSGTSGGEQYF. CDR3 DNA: TGTGCCAGCAGTTCCGGGACTAGCGGGGGAGAGCAGTACTTC.

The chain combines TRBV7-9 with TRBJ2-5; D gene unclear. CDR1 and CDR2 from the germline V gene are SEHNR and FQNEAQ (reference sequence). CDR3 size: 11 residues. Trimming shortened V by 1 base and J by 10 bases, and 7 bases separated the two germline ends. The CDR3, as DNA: TGTGCCAGCAGCTTAGGAGAACACCAGTACTTC. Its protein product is CASSLGEHQYF.